The 25 T cell receptor beta chains in this list originate from one sample, sequenced in a study of identical twins. TCRdb recomputed calls from the 5' RACE reads with MiXCR, one row per CDR3 protein. The sample contains hundreds of thousands of distinct CDR3 sequences, roughly 20% of which appear only once. This sample also appeared in a second study, on T cells expressing NK-cell markers.

Sequencing was carried out using PBMCs. These receptors were collected from a woman in her late teens or twenties in good health.

The chain has TRBV21-1 and TRBJ2-3; the D call TRBD2 from the table was never checked on the DNA. TRBV21-1 is classified as a pseudogene. The CDR3 runs 13 residues. CDR3 sequence reads: CATSEGQADTQYF. The CDR3 DNA reads TGTGCCACCTCGGAGGGCCAGGCAGATACGCAGTATTTT.

The chain has TRBV10-3 and TRBJ2-1; 7 nucleotides align to TRBD2. J was trimmed by 10 bases and V by 10 bases; bases with no gene match: 7. CDR1 and CDR2 (germline): ENHRY, SYGVKD. The CDR3 extends over 11 amino acids. CDR3 DNA: TGTGCCACCTCCCTAGCGGAAGAGCAGTTCTTC. Protein: CATSLAEEQFF.

The chain employs TRBV2 and TRBJ1-1; D uncertain. The V gene's germline CDR1 is SNHLY and CDR2 FYNNEI. V was pared by 5 bases and J by 4 bases, with 11 bases between. The CDR3 is 13 residues long. CDR3 sequence (DNA): TGTGCCAGCAGTCTGACACCCAGCACTGAAGCTTTCTTT. Encoded protein: CASSLTPSTEAFF.

This clonotype was observed many times. The chain couples TRBV24-1 to TRBJ2-1, with D hard to call. The germline gives CDR1 KGHDR, CDR2 SFDVKD. The V end lost 0 bases, the J end lost 9 bases, and 8 bases lay between the germline ends. The CDR3 contains 13 residues. The CDR3 nucleotides are TGTGCCACCAGTGATTTGCCCGGTGGTGAGCAGTTCTTC. Its protein product is CATSDLPGGEQFF.

The chain recombines TRBV12-3 or TRBV12-4 with TRBJ1-5; D is possibly TRBD1 (6 bases). CDR3 size: 15 residues. The V gene lost 6 bases and the J gene lost 5 bases, with 17 bases spanning the gap. CDR3 amino acids: CASREGGWGYQPQHF. CDR3 nucleotide sequence: TGTGCCAGCAGGGAAGGGGGGTGGGGATATCAGCCCCAGCATTTT.

This rearrangement joins TRBV7-2 to TRBJ2-3; D possibly matches TRBD1 or TRBD2 (7 bases each). The germline V and J ends were trimmed by 5 bases and 2 bases, with 20 bases remaining between them. CDR3 size: 17 residues. CDR1 and CDR2 from the germline V gene are SGHTA and FQGNSA. The CDR3 sequence is CASSIQGGAGITDTQYF. CDR3 bases: TGTGCCAGCAGCATCCAGGGGGGAGCGGGAATCACAGATACGCAGTATTTT.

The CDR3: CASSVVVGVHSGANVLTF. The CDR3 coding sequence is TGTGCCAGCAGCGTAGTGGTGGGAGTACACTCTGGGGCCAACGTCCTGACTTTC. V gene TRBV9 combines with J gene TRBJ2-6; possibly TRBD2 for D (5 bases). This CDR3 has 18 amino acids. Trimming pared 0 bases from V and 0 bases from J, leaving 13 bases between. Germline CDR1 is SGDLS and CDR2 is YYNGEE.

This chain joins TRBV5-1 and TRBJ2-6; D is perhaps TRBD1 (6 bases). CDR3 length equals 17 residues. V dropped 2 bases and J dropped 0 bases, with 12 bases sitting between them. Germline CDR1 is SGHRS and CDR2 is YFSETQ. DNA for the CDR3: TGCGCCAGCAGCTTTGGGGACAACCTCTCTGGGGCCAACGTCCTGACTTTC. Its translation: CASSFGDNLSGANVLTF.

This clonotype was counted ten times or more. The chain employs TRBV7-2 and TRBJ2-3; 8 positions match TRBD1. The germline gives CDR1 SGHTA, CDR2 FQGNSA. With V trimmed by 6 bases and J by 6 bases, 8 bases remained unmatched. The CDR3 spans 14 residues. The CDR3 DNA sequence: TGTGCCAGCAGTATCGACAGGGGCTCGGATACGCAGTATTTT. Protein: CASSIDRGSDTQYF. The entire variable domain, with the rest obtained from reference TRBV7-2 and TRBJ2-3, is as follows: GAGVSQSPSNKVTEKGKDVELRCDPISGHTALYWYRQSLGQGLEFLIYFQGNSAPDKSGLPSDRFSAERTGGSVSTLTIQRTQQEDSAVYLCASSIDRGSDTQYFGPGTRLTVL.

This clonotype has a handful of counts. The chain has TRBV29-1 and TRBJ1-4; a weak D match, TRBD1 (5 bases). V was cut by 4 bases and J by 3 bases, with 9 bases left in between. This CDR3 has 13 residues. Germline-derived CDR1 and CDR2 are SQVTM and ANQGSEA. DNA for the CDR3: TGCAGCGTTGTCGAGGGGTCTAATGAAAAACTGTTTTTT. Residues: CSVVEGSNEKLFF. Full variable domain (outside the CDR3, taken from reference TRBV29-1 and TRBJ1-4): SAVISQKPSRDICQRGTSLTIQCQVDSQVTMMFWYRQQPGQSLTLIATANQGSEATYESGFVIDKFPISRPNLTFSTLTVSNMSPEDSSIYLCSVVEGSNEKLFFGSGTQLSVL.

This clonotype came up a few times. The chain couples TRBV20-1 to TRBJ2-2; TRBD1 might be the D (5 bases). The CDR3 has 13 residues. Trimming shortened V by 7 bases and J by 5 bases, and 14 bases separated the two germline ends. Germline CDR1 and CDR2: DFQATT and SNEGSKA (reference sequence). The CDR3 reads CSVHSGHTGELFF. The CDR3 coding sequence is TGCAGTGTACATTCAGGGCATACCGGGGAGCTGTTTTTT.

This rearrangement joins TRBV27 to TRBJ2-7, with 11 bases lining up with TRBD1. The V segment lost 4 bases and the J segment 2 bases; nucleotides outside the gene matches: 4. Germline CDR1 MNHEY, CDR2 SMNVEV (reference sequence). The CDR3 sequence is 15 residues long. The CDR3: CASSSPDRGPYEQYF. CDR3 in DNA: TGTGCCAGCAGTTCGCCGGACAGGGGGCCCTACGAGCAGTACTTC.

The genes are TRBV10-2 and TRBJ2-1; maybe TRBD2 (5 bases). Germline V gene sequence: CDR1 WSHSY, CDR2 SAAADI. The CDR3 spans 16 residues. Trimming removed 1 base at V and 0 bases at J, with 10 bases between. Written as DNA, the CDR3 is TGCGCCAGCAGTGAGTGGGTAGGGAGCTCCTACAATGAGCAGTTCTTC. Protein sequence: CASSEWVGSSYNEQFF.

This clonotype was picked up one time. The CDR3 nucleotides are TGCAGTGCCCCGGGACAGGCCTCGGTTGGCTACACCTTC. It translates to CSAPGQASVGYTF. The chain combines TRBV20-1 with TRBJ1-2; 8 bases fit TRBD1. From germline, CDR1 is DFQATT and CDR2 SNEGSKA (reference sequence). Trimming removed 6 bases from V and 7 bases from J; junction bases left unmatched: 10. The CDR3 has 13 amino acids.

This sequence joins TRBV6-2 or TRBV6-3 and TRBJ2-1; D perhaps matches TRBD2 (6 bases). The CDR3 runs to 16 residues. V lost 6 bases to trimming and J lost 1 base, with 16 bases between them. CDR1 is MNHEY and CDR2 is SVGEGT in the germline V gene. The CDR3 loop is CASRPWGERSYNEQFF. The CDR3 DNA reads as TGTGCCAGCAGGCCCTGGGGGGAGAGGTCCTACAATGAGCAGTTCTTC.

This clonotype was detected a few times. The chain is built from TRBV6-1 and TRBJ2-7; D is ambiguous. The germline V gene has CDR1 MNHNS and CDR2 SASEGT. V lost 6 bases and J 0 bases, leaving 12 bases between the germline ends. The CDR3 is 14 amino acids. For the CDR3, the DNA is TGTGCCAGCAGCAGCGTGTCCGGCTCCTACGAGCAGTACTTC. It encodes CASSSVSGSYEQYF.

In this sample, this clonotype turned up a few times. The chain joins TRBV11-2 to TRBJ1-4, with D uncertain. Trimming removed 6 bases at V and 7 bases at J, with 18 bases between. The germline V gene encodes CDR1 SGHAT and CDR2 FQNNGV. The CDR3 covers 15 residues. CDR3 sequence: CASSFPTPAREKLFF. The DNA of the CDR3 is TGTGCCAGCAGTTTCCCGACACCCGCACGTGAAAAACTGTTTTTT.

This chain links TRBV3-1 with TRBJ2-3; a possible D gene is TRBD2 (5 bases). The germline V gene encodes CDR1 LGHDT and CDR2 YNNKEL (reference sequence). Trimming left V 4 bases short and J 6 bases short, with 11 bases between. CDR3 length: 13 residues. The CDR3 is CASSPDSSDTQYF. For the CDR3, the DNA is TGTGCCAGCAGCCCGGACTCGTCCGATACGCAGTATTTT.

This clonotype was counted a few times. V gene TRBV7-2 combines with J gene TRBJ2-1; D is ambiguous. The V gene's germline CDR1 is SGHTA and CDR2 FQGNSA. CDR3 length equals 15 residues. Trimming removed 1 base at V and 2 bases at J, with 9 bases between. The CDR3 sequence: CASSLEAWTYNEQFF. CDR3 nucleotide sequence: TGTGCCAGCAGCTTAGAAGCTTGGACCTACAATGAGCAGTTCTTC. Together with reference TRBV7-2 and TRBJ2-1, the CDR3 gives the full variable domain: GAGVSQSPSNKVTEKGKDVELRCDPISGHTALYWYRQSLGQGLEFLIYFQGNSAPDKSGLPSDRFSAERTGGSVSTLTIQRTQQEDSAVYLCASSLEAWTYNEQFFGPGTRLTVL.

This clonotype has at least ten counts. The gene calls are TRBV20-1 and TRBJ1-2; 7 bases agree with TRBD1. Germline CDR1 DFQATT, CDR2 SNEGSKA (reference sequence). V was pared by 1 base and J by 3 bases, with 2 bases of the junction left unmatched. The CDR3 extends over 13 amino acids. The CDR3 DNA reads TGCAGTGCTAGAGGGACAGGCCACTATGGCTACACCTTC. It is translated as CSARGTGHYGYTF.

The CDR3, as DNA: TGTGCCATCAGCGGCTCCCGTCCAGCGGGGCACAATGAGCAGTTCTTC. Protein: CAISGSRPAGHNEQFF. V and J are TRBV10-3 and TRBJ2-1; 7 positions agree with TRBD2. This CDR3 region has 16 residues. Germline values: CDR1 ENHRY, CDR2 SYGVKD. V was clipped by 6 bases and J by 5 bases; unmatched bases: 13.

The table lists this clonotype with a few counts. J is TRBJ2-2 and V is TRBV5-6; TRBD2 is a possible D gene (5 bases). Deletions cut 2 bases from V and 6 bases from J, with 17 bases between. In germline, CDR1 is SGHDT, CDR2 YYEEEE. The CDR3 loop spans 16 amino acids. CDR3: CASSFGFGVLAGELFF. DNA for the CDR3: TGTGCCAGCAGCTTCGGTTTCGGGGTTTTGGCCGGGGAGCTGTTTTTT.

This clonotype was counted a few times. The chain joins TRBV6-2 or TRBV6-3 to TRBJ2-1; TRBD1 matches 8 bases. J was trimmed by 2 bases and V by 7 bases; bases with no gene match: 10. Germline CDR1 is MNHEY and CDR2 is SVGEGT. The CDR3 extends over 16 amino acids. CDR3 sequence reads: CASTRSTGDPYNEQFF. CDR3 nucleotide sequence: TGTGCCAGCACTCGATCGACAGGGGATCCCTACAATGAGCAGTTCTTC.

CDR3 in DNA: TGTGCCAGCAGCGTGCGGCTTGGAGCCGATGCTGAAGCTTTCTTT. The encoded protein is CASSVRLGADAEAFF. The rearrangement joins TRBV9 to TRBJ1-1; no firm D call. Per germline, CDR1 SGDLS and CDR2 YYNGEE. The CDR3 sequence is 15 residues long. The V end was cut by 2 bases, the J end by 6 bases, with 17 bases between.

This clonotype has only a few counts. The CDR3 sequence: CASSLARFRGAYEQYF. CDR3 DNA: TGCGCCAGCAGCTTGGCCCGTTTCAGGGGGGCCTACGAGCAGTACTTC. The V call is TRBV5-1, the J call TRBJ2-7, with a weak D call TRBD1 (7 bases). CDR1 and CDR2 from the germline V gene are SGHRS and YFSETQ. Deletions cut 0 bases from V and 2 bases from J, with 15 bases between. The CDR3 length is 16 residues.